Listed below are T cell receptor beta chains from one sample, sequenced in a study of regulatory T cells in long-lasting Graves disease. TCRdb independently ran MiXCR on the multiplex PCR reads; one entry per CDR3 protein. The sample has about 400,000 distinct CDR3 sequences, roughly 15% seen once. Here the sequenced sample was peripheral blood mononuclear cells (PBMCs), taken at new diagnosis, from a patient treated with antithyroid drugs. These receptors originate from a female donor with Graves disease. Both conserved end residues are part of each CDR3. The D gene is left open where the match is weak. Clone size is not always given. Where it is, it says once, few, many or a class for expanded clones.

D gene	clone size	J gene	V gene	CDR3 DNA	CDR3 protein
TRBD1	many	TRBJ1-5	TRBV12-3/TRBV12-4	TGTGCCAGCACCGTTGGGTCAGGGGGCCTACCCCAGCATTTT	CASTVGSGGLPQHF
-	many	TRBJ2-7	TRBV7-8	TGTGCCAGCAGCTTAGCGAACAGAGCCTACGAGCAGTACTTC	CASSLANRAYEQYF
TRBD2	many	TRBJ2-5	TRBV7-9	TGTGCCAGCAGCTACGGACTAGCGGGAATGGAGACCCAGTACTTC	CASSYGLAGMETQYF
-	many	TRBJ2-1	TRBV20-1	TGCATGGGGAGCTCCTACAATGAGCAGTTCTTC	CMGSSYNEQFF
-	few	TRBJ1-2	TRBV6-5	TGTGCCAGCAGTTTTCTTTCGTGTTGTTTTGGCTACACCTTC	CASSFLSCCFGYTF
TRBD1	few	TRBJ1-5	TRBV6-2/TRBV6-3	TGTGCCAGCAACAACAGGGGGCTCTATCAGCCCCAGCATTTT	CASNNRGLYQPQHF
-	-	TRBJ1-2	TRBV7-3	TGTGCCAGCAGCCCAAGACGGGGAGGGGGCTACACCTTC	CASSPRRGGGYTF
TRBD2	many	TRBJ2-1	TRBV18	TGTGCCAGCTCACCGCTACGGACTAGCGGGGGCCCTGAGCAGTTCTTC	CASSPLRTSGGPEQFF
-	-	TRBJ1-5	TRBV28	TGTGCCAGCAGTAAACAGGGTATTGAAAGCAGTCAGCCCCAGCATTTT	CASSKQGIESSQPQHF
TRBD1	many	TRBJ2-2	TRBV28	TGTGCCAGCAGTTTATCAGGGGGCGGCACCGGGGAGCTGTTTTTT	CASSLSGGGTGELFF
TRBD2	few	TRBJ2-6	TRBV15	TGTGCCACCAGCAGAGATTGGGCCCCCGGGACTAGCGGGAGTCCTGGGGCCAACGTCCTGACTTTC	CATSRDWAPGTSGSPGANVLTF
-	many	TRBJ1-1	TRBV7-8	TGTGCCAGCAGCGCCCGACCGCAGGGGATGAACACTGAAGCTTTCTTT	CASSARPQGMNTEAFF
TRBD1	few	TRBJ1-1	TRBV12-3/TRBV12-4	TGTGCCAGCAGGCCTCTACAGGGGGCGAGTGGTGAAGCTTTCTTT	CASRPLQGASGEAFF
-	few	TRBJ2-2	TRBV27	TGTGCCAGCAGTTGGTGGGGGAACACCGGGGAGCTGTTTTTT	CASSWWGNTGELFF
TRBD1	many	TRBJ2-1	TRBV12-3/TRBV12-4	TGTGCCAGCAGTTCAGACAGGGGGGTGGGTGAGCAGTTCTTC	CASSSDRGVGEQFF
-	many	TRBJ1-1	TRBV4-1	TGCGCCAGCAGCCAAGAATCGAACACTGAAGCTTTCTTT	CASSQESNTEAFF
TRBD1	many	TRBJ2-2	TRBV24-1	TGTGCCACCAGTGTCACACCGGGACAGGGGTTCGGCGGGGAGCTGTTTTTT	CATSVTPGQGFGGELFF
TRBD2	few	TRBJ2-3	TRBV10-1	TGCGCCAGCAGTGAACGGGAGGGCCGAGATACGCAGTATTTT	CASSEREGRDTQYF
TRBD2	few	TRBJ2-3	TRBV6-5	TGTGCCAGCAGTTACGGGGCGGGGGGCCCTAGCACAGATACGCAGTATTTT	CASSYGAGGPSTDTQYF
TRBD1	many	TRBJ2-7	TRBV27	TGTGCCAGCAGGGACAGGGAAGACGAGCAGTACTTC	CASRDREDEQYF
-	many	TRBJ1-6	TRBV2	TGTGCCAGCAGTGAGGAACAGCCCAACTACTATAATTCACCCCTCCACTTT	CASSEEQPNYYNSPLHF
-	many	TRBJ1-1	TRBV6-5	TGTGCCAGCAGTTACGGGGTAGGCACTGAAGCTTTCTTT	CASSYGVGTEAFF
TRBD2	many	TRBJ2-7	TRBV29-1	TGCAGCGTCCCCGGGACTAGCTCCTACGAGCAGTACTTC	CSVPGTSSYEQYF
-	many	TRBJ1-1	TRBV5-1	TGCGCCAGCAGCTTGGGGGATACGGTGAACACTGAAGCTTTCTTT	CASSLGDTVNTEAFF
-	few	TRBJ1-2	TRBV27	TGTGCCAGCAGTTTAGGCCCGAGCTATGGCTACACCTTC	CASSLGPSYGYTF
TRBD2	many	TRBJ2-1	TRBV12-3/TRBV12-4	TGTGCCAGCAGGAGCGGGAGGGAGGACAATGAGCAGTTCTTC	CASRSGREDNEQFF
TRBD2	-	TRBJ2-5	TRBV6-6	TGTGCCAGCTACCGGACTAGCGGGGGGGGAGAGACCCAGTACTTC	CASYRTSGGGETQYF
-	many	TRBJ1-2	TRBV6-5	TGTGCCAGCAGTTACTCGCGGGGGCGGAATGGCTACACCTTC	CASSYSRGRNGYTF
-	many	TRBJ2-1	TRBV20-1	TGCAGTGCTAGGGGCCCAGACAATGAGCAGTTCTTC	CSARGPDNEQFF
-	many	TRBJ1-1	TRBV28	TGTGCCAGCAGTCCGGCCTCTGAGGGGGTCCCTGAAGCTTTCTTT	CASSPASEGVPEAFF
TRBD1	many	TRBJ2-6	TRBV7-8	TGTGCCAGCAGCTCAGACAGGGCAGGCTCTGGGGCCAACGTCCTGACTTTC	CASSSDRAGSGANVLTF
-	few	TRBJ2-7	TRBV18	TGTGCCAGCTCCGTCTCAGGGGTCTCCTACGAGCAGTACTTC	CASSVSGVSYEQYF
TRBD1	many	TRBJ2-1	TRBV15	TGTGCCACCAGCAGAGATGGACAGGGTACGAATGAGCAGTTCTTC	CATSRDGQGTNEQFF
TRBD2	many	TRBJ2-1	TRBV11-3	TGTGCCAGCAGCCGGGGCGGGGGACTTCACAATGAGCAGTTCTTC	CASSRGGGLHNEQFF
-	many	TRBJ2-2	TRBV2	TGTGCCAGCAGTGAATTCCAGGACCGGGCTCTGAACACCGGGGAGCTGTTTTTT	CASSEFQDRALNTGELFF
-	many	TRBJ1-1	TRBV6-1	TGTGCCAGCAGCGAACCGGGACAGAACACTGAAGCTTTCTTT	CASSEPGQNTEAFF
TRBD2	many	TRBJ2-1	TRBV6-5	TGTGCCAGCAGTTACTCCCGGACTAGCGGGAGGGCAGAGCAGTTCTTC	CASSYSRTSGRAEQFF
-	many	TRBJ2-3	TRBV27	TGTGCCAGCAGTTCTCCACCGAGCACAGATACGCAGTATTTT	CASSSPPSTDTQYF
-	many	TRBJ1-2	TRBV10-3	TGTGCCATCAGTGACTATCGTCAAGGTGGCTACACCTTC	CAISDYRQGGYTF
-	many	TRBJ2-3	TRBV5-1	TGCGCCAGCAGCGACGGGACCTCGACCCTCACAGATACGCAGTATTTT	CASSDGTSTLTDTQYF
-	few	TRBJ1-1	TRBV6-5	TGTGCCAGCAGTTCCGTCCGGAAGGGAACTGAAGCTTTCTTT	CASSSVRKGTEAFF
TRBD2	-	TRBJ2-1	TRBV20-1	TGCAGTGCCCCCGAGACTAGCGGGTACTACAATGAGCAGTTCTTC	CSAPETSGYYNEQFF
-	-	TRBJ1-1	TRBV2	TGTGCCAGCAGCCCACAACCCACAGGGAAAAGTCACACTGAAGCTTTCTTT	CASSPQPTGKSHTEAFF
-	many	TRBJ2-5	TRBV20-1	TGCAGTGCTAGGTCCCGGGATCGCCAAGAGACCCAGTACTTC	CSARSRDRQETQYF
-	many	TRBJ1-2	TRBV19	TGTGCCAGTAGTATAGCGGGCAGGGGAACTAACTATGGCTACACCTTC	CASSIAGRGTNYGYTF
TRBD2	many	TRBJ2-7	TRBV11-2	TGTGCCAGCAGCTTAGAGGTAGCGGGGACCTCCTACGAGCAGTACTTC	CASSLEVAGTSYEQYF
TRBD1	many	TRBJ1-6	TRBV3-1	TGTGCCAGCAGCCAAGGGTTACCGGGACAGGGGGGTTCACCCCTCCACTTT	CASSQGLPGQGGSPLHF
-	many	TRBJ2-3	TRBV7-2	TGTGCCAGCAGCTTATGGGGGAAAGATACGCAGTATTTT	CASSLWGKDTQYF
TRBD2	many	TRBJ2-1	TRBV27	TGTGCCAGCAGTCCCGAAATAGCGGGGGACGACTACAATGAGCAGTTCTTC	CASSPEIAGDDYNEQFF
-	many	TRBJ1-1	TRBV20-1	TGCAGTGCTAGAGGGGACAACACTGAAGCTTTCTTT	CSARGDNTEAFF
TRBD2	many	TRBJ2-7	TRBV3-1	TGTGCCAGCAGCAACACTAGCGGCGCCTACGAGCAGTACTTC	CASSNTSGAYEQYF
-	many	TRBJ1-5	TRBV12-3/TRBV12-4	TGTGCCAGCAGTCCATATGGGACTCATCAGCCCCAGCATTTT	CASSPYGTHQPQHF
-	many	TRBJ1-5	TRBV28	TGTGCCAGCAGCCCCGGGACTCTAATCAGCAATCAGCCCCAGCATTTT	CASSPGTLISNQPQHF